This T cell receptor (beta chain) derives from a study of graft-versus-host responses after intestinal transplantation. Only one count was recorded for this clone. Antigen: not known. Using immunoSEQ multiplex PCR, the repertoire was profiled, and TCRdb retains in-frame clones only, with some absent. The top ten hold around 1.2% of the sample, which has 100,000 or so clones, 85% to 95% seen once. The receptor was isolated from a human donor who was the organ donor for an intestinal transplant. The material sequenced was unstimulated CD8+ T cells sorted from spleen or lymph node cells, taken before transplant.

CDR3 nucleotides: TGTGCCAGCAGCTTAGTGGGACTAGCGGCACACTACGAGCAGTACTTC. Translation gives CASSLVGLAAHYEQYF. The chain joins TRBV7-8 to TRBJ2-7; 11 nucleotides align to TRBD2. Germline V gene data show CDR1 as SGHVS and CDR2 as FQNEAQ. The CDR3 consists of 16 residues. Trimming took 1 base from V and 3 from J; bases not matched to a gene: 5.